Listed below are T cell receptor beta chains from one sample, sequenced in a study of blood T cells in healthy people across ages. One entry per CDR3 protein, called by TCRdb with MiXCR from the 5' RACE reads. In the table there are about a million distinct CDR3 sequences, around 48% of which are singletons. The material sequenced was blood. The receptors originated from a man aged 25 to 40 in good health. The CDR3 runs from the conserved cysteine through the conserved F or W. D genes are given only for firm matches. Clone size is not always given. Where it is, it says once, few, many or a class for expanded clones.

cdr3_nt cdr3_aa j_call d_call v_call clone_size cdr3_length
TGTGCCAGCAGCCCCGCGGCTAGCGGAAACACAGATACGCAGTATTTT CASSPAASGNTDTQYF TRBJ2-3 TRBD2 TRBV7-9 - 16
TGTGCCAGCAGTCTCCAGGGGGGTGTAAACTATGGCTACACCTTC CASSLQGGVNYGYTF TRBJ1-2 TRBD1 TRBV28 - 15
TGCAGCGTTCTGGAGCAGGGGGTGCTTGGCTACACCTTC CSVLEQGVLGYTF TRBJ1-2 TRBD1 TRBV29-1 - 13
TGTGCCAGCAGTTACTCCGGGACGGACCGCTATGGCTACACCTTC CASSYSGTDRYGYTF TRBJ1-2 - TRBV6-6 - 15
TGCGCCAGCAGCAAAGAACGAAGGGACAGGGATGGAGACGAGCAGTACTTC CASSKERRDRDGDEQYF TRBJ2-7 TRBD1 TRBV4-3 - 17
TGTGCCGCCTCCCAGGGGCGGGAGCAGTTCTTC CAASQGREQFF TRBJ2-1 - TRBV6-5 - 11
TGTGCCAGCAGCTCCAGGGTCCTGCGCGGCTACACCTTC CASSSRVLRGYTF TRBJ1-2 - TRBV7-9 few 13
TGTGCCAGCACCGAGGGACCCAGAAATACAGCTGGGCAGTACTTC CASTEGPRNTAGQYF TRBJ2-7 - TRBV2 - 15
TGTGCCAGCAGCAGACACGGCTCTGATAGGGAGCAGTACTTC CASSRHGSDREQYF TRBJ2-7 - TRBV12-3/TRBV12-4 - 14
TGCAGCGTTGAGGGGAGAAGCGAATACAATGAGCAGTTCTTC CSVEGRSEYNEQFF TRBJ2-1 - TRBV29-1 many 14
TGTGCCAGCAGCCAAGGGGCCGGGGCGACCGGGGAGCTGTTTTTT CASSQGAGATGELFF TRBJ2-2 - TRBV3-1 - 15
TGCGCCAGCAGCCAAGATCTTGGGAGCACCGGGGAGCTGTTTTTT CASSQDLGSTGELFF TRBJ2-2 - TRBV4-3 few 15
TGTGCCAGCAGCCCGCCGGGAGGAAACACCGGGGAGCTGTTTTTT CASSPPGGNTGELFF TRBJ2-2 TRBD2 TRBV7-3 - 15
TGCAGCGTTGATGTAGGGGGCGCGACCGATGAAAACCTGTTTTTT CSVDVGGATDENLFF TRBJ1-4 TRBD1 TRBV29-1 - 15
TGTGCCAGCAGCCCAGAACCAAGGGATAACCACGAGCAGTACTTC CASSPEPRDNHEQYF TRBJ2-7 - TRBV9 - 15
TGTGCCAGCAGTCCCCAGCGGGGGGGCCTCGGGGAGACCCAGTACTTC CASSPQRGGLGETQYF TRBJ2-5 TRBD2 TRBV11-2 - 16
TGTGCCAGCAGCGTCTCCGGGGGGCCAATCTACGAGCAGTACTTC CASSVSGGPIYEQYF TRBJ2-7 - TRBV7-2 few 15
TGCAGCGTTAGGACAGGTTCCAATCAGCCCCAGCATTTT CSVRTGSNQPQHF TRBJ1-5 TRBD1 TRBV29-1 - 13
TGCAGTGCTAGAGGGGAGGGCAGTTCCTACGAGCAGTACTTC CSARGEGSSYEQYF TRBJ2-7 TRBD2 TRBV20-1 - 14
TGCAGCGCTTCTAGCGGGGGGGCCGAAACAGAGACCCAGTACTTC CSASSGGAETETQYF TRBJ2-5 TRBD2 TRBV20-1 - 15
TGCGCCAGCAGCCGTAGGGGCGAAGACGAGCAGTACTTC CASSRRGEDEQYF TRBJ2-7 - TRBV4-1 - 13
TGTGCCAGCAGCCCCCGATCCTTAGACAGGGGGCTTGGCTACACCTTC CASSPRSLDRGLGYTF TRBJ1-2 TRBD1 TRBV7-2 - 16
TGTGCCAGCAGCCAAGAGGAAGGAGGGCCATACTCCTACGAGCAGTACTTC CASSQEEGGPYSYEQYF TRBJ2-7 - TRBV3-1 - 17
TGTGCCAGCAGCGGAGGGTCTCACGAGCAGTACTTC CASSGGSHEQYF TRBJ2-7 - TRBV3-1 - 12
TGCGCCAGCAGCGTGGACGGTTCCTTCACTGAAGCTTTCTTT CASSVDGSFTEAFF TRBJ1-1 - TRBV5-1 - 14
TGCAGTGCTAGTGGTCAGGCCACCGGGGAGCTGTTTTTT CSASGQATGELFF TRBJ2-2 - TRBV20-1 - 13
TGTGCCAGCAGTTTGGGGGCGGCGGGGGGGCCTGAAGCTTTCTTT CASSLGAAGGPEAFF TRBJ1-1 - TRBV28 - 15
TGTGCCAGCAGTTTATGGGCCGATGGTGAAAAACTGTTTTTT CASSLWADGEKLFF TRBJ1-4 - TRBV27 few 14
TGTGCCAGCAGTTACTCTCACGGCCAAGAGACCCAGTACTTC CASSYSHGQETQYF TRBJ2-5 - TRBV6-6 - 14
TGCGCCAGCAGCCATACTAGCGGGAGCCAAGAGACCCAGTACTTC CASSHTSGSQETQYF TRBJ2-5 TRBD2 TRBV4-3 once 15
TGCGCCAGCAGCCAAGAGAGGGTAGGGTACGAGCAGTACTTC CASSQERVGYEQYF TRBJ2-7 - TRBV4-1 few 14
TGTGCCAGCAAAGCTCGAGAGACCCAGTACTTC CASKARETQYF TRBJ2-5 - TRBV2 - 11
TGCAGCGTTGATGTGCAGGGGGCTGGGGGCTACACCTTC CSVDVQGAGGYTF TRBJ1-2 TRBD1 TRBV29-1 few 13
TGTGCCAGCATTTTAGAACAGGGGGCTTCTTACGAGCAGTACTTC CASILEQGASYEQYF TRBJ2-7 TRBD1 TRBV2 - 15
TGCGCCAGCAGCCAAAGACACGGGACCTACGAGCAGTACTTC CASSQRHGTYEQYF TRBJ2-7 - TRBV4-1 few 14
TGCAGCGTTTTGGACGGGGAAGAGCAGTTCTTC CSVLDGEEQFF TRBJ2-1 - TRBV29-1 - 11
TGCAGCGTCGACCCCGGGGGACACAGCACAGATACGCAGTATTTT CSVDPGGHSTDTQYF TRBJ2-3 - TRBV29-1 - 15
TGTGCCAGCAGTGAAGCAAGGAGACAGGGGGCCCACGAGCAGTACTTC CASSEARRQGAHEQYF TRBJ2-7 TRBD1 TRBV2 - 16
TGTGCCAGCAGTCCCCGGACAGGGAGGGCCTACAATGAGCAGTTCTTC CASSPRTGRAYNEQFF TRBJ2-1 - TRBV7-6 - 16
TGTGCCAGCAGCAAAGTTCTAGCGGTAGCCTACAATGAGCAGTTCTTC CASSKVLAVAYNEQFF TRBJ2-1 - TRBV21-1 - 16
TGTGCCAGCAGTGGGGGGGGGACATCCTATGGCTACACCTTC CASSGGGTSYGYTF TRBJ1-2 - TRBV6-1 - 14